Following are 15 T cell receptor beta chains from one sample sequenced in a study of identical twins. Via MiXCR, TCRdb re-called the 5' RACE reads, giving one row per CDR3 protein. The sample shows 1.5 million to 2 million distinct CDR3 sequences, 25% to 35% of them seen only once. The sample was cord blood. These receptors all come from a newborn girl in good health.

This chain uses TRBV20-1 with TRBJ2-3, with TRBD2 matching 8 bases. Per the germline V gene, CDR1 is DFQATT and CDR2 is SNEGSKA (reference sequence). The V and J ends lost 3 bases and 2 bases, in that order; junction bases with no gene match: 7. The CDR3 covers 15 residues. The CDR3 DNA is TGCAGTGCTAGCAACTCCGGGGGGGCCACAGATACGCAGTATTTT. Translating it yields CSASNSGGATDTQYF.

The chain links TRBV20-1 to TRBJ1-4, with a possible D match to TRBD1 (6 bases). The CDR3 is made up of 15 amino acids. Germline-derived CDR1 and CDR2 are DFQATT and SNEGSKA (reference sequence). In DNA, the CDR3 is TGCAGGCCGGACAGAGGAGACCCAGCTAATGAAAAACTGTTTTTT. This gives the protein CRPDRGDPANEKLFF.

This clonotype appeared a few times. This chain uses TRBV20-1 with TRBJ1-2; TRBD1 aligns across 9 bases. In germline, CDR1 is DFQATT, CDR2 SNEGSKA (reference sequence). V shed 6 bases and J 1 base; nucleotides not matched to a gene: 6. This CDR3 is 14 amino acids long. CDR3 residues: CSATRDRVNYGYTF. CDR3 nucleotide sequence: TGCAGTGCGACACGGGACAGGGTTAACTATGGCTACACCTTC.

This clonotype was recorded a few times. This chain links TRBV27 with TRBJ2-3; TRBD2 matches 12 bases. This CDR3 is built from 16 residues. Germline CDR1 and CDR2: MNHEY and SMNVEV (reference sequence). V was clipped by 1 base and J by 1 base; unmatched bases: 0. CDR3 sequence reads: CASSLWTSGGTDTQYF. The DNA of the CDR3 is TGTGCCAGCAGTTTATGGACTAGCGGGGGCACAGATACGCAGTATTTT.

This chain's CDR3 is CASSPRADEAFF. CDR3 nucleotide sequence: TGTGCCAGCTCACCTAGGGCAGACGAAGCTTTCTTT. The rearrangement links TRBV18 to TRBJ1-1; D uncertain. Germline CDR1 and CDR2: KGHSH and LQKENI. CDR3 length equals 12 residues. V was shortened by 3 bases and J by 8 bases, with 10 bases between the two germline ends.

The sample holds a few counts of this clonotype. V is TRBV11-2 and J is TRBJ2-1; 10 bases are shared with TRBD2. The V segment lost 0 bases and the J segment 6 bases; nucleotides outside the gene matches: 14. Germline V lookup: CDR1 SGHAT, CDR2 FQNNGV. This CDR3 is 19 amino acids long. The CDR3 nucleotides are TGTGCCAGCAGCTTAGAACTCATAATCCTAGCGGGGGCAGGCAATGAGCAGTTCTTC. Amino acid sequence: CASSLELIILAGAGNEQFF.

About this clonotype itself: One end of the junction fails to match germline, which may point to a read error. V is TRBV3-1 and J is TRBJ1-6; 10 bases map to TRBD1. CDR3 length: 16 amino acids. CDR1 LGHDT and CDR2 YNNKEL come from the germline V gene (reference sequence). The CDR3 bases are TGTGCCAGCAGCTCATTTGGGACAGGGGACAATTCACTCCTCCACTTT. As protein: CASSSFGTGDNSLLHF.

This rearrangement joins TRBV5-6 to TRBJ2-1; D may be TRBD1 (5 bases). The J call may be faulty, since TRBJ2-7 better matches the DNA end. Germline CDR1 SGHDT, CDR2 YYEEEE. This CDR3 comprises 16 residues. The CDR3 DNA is TGTGCCAGCAGCTTGGGAAACCGACAGAGCTACAATGAGCAGTACTTC. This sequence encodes CASSLGNRQSYNEQYF.

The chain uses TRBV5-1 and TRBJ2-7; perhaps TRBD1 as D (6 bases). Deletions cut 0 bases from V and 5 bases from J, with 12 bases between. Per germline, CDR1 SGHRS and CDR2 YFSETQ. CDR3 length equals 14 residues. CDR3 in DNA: TGCGCCAGCAGCTTGGGGACAGCTGGACACGAGCAGTACTTC. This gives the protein CASSLGTAGHEQYF.

The CDR3: CASSGADRGYTF. The CDR3 bases are TGTGCCAGCAGCGGGGCAGACAGGGGCTACACCTTC. The V and J genes are TRBV7-2 and TRBJ1-2, with TRBD1 as a possible D gene (6 bases). This CDR3 spans 12 amino acids. Germline V gene sequence: CDR1 SGHTA, CDR2 FQGNSA. Trimming left V 5 bases short and J 8 bases short, with 12 bases between.

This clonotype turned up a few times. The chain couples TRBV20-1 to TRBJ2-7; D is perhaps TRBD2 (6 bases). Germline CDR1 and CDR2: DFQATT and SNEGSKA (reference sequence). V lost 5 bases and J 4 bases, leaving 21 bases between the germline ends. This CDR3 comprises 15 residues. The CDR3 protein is CSAQKYPGLQYEQYF. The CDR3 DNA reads TGCAGTGCTCAGAAATATCCGGGACTGCAATACGAGCAGTACTTC.

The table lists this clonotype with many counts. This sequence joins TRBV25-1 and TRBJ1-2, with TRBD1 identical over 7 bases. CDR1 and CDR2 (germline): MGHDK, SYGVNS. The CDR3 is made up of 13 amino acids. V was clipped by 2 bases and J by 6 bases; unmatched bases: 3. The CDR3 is CASSEAGTDGYTF. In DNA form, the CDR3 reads TGTGCCAGCAGTGAAGCAGGGACAGATGGCTACACCTTC.

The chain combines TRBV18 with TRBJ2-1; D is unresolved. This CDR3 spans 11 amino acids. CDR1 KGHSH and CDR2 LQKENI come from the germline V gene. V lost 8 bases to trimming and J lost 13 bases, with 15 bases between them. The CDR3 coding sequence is TGTGCCAGCCAAGGCCAAGAGACCCAGTTCTTC. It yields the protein CASQGQETQFF.

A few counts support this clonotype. The CDR3 reads CASSLGEGTSGYEQYF. The CDR3 nucleotides read TGTGCCAGCAGCTTAGGAGAGGGGACTAGCGGTTACGAGCAGTACTTC. The chain couples TRBV11-2 to TRBJ2-7; the match to TRBD2 covers 11 bases. The CDR3 has 16 amino acids. The trim removed 1 base at V and 4 bases at J, leaving 6 bases unmatched. Germline CDR1 and CDR2: SGHAT and FQNNGV.

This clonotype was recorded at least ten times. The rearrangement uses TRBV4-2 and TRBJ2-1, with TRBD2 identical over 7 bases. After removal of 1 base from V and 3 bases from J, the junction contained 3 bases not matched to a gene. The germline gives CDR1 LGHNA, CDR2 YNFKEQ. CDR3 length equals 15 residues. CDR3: CASSQVTSDYNEQFF. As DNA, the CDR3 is TGTGCCAGCAGCCAAGTCACTAGCGACTACAATGAGCAGTTCTTC.